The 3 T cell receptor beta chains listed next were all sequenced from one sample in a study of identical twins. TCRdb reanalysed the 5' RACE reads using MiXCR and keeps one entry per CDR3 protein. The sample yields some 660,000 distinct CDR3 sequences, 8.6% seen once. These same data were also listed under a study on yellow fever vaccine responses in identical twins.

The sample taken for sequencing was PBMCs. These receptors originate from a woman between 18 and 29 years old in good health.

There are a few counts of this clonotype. The CDR3, as DNA: TGTGCCAGCAGTTCGTTTTTGTCTGGCTACACCTTC. Its protein is CASSSFLSGYTF. The rearrangement joins TRBV28 to TRBJ1-2; D is ambiguous. The CDR3 has 12 amino acids. Trimming pared 4 bases from V and 7 bases from J, leaving 10 bases between. CDR1 MDHEN and CDR2 SYDVKM come from the germline V gene.

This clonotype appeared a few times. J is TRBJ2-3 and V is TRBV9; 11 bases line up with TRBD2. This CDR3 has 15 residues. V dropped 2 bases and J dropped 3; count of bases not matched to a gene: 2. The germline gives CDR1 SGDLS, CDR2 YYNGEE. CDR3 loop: CASSVWTSGTDTQYF. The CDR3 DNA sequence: TGTGCCAGCAGCGTTTGGACTAGCGGGACAGATACGCAGTATTTT.

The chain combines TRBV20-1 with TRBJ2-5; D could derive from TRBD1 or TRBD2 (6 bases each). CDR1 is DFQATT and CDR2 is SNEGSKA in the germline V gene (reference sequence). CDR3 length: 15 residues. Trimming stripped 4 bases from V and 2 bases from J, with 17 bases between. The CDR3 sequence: CSATVGGRSQETQYF. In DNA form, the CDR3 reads TGCAGTGCTACCGTAGGGGGGCGTTCACAAGAGACCCAGTACTTC.